Below, 21 T cell receptor beta chains from the same sample are listed, as sequenced in a study of blood T cell repertoires in COVID-19. TCRdb keeps only in-frame clones here, not all; method: immunoSEQ multiplex PCR. This sample has over 55,000 clones, with about 90% found just once. The sample was peripheral blood. The receptors here all came from a human donor in a cohort sampled during active COVID-19.

The V gene is TRBV19, the J gene TRBJ2-3; the match to TRBD2 covers 9 bases. The germline V gene encodes CDR1 LNHDA and CDR2 SQIVND (reference sequence). There are 16 residues in the CDR3. V was pared by 6 bases and J by 1 base, with 8 bases of the junction left unmatched. CDR3 loop: CASRTSAGGRTDTQYF. The CDR3 DNA follows: TGTGCCAGTAGGACCTCAGCGGGAGGACGCACAGATACGCAGTATTTT.

In its sample, this clone was seen a few times. V and J are TRBV4-1 and TRBJ2-3; 7 nucleotides line up with TRBD1. This CDR3 has 16 residues. The V and J ends lost 5 bases and 4 bases, in that order; junction bases with no gene match: 12. Germline lookup yields CDR1 MGHRA and CDR2 YSYEKL. CDR3 region: CASSVRPSQGSDTQYF. The CDR3 DNA reads TGCGCCAGCAGCGTCCGACCGTCACAGGGGTCAGATACGCAGTATTTT.

This chain joins TRBV10-1 and TRBJ2-1; 12 nucleotides agree with TRBD2. V dropped 6 bases and J dropped 9; count of bases not matched to a gene: 9. The germline CDR1 and CDR2 sequences are WNHNN and SYGVQD (reference sequence). There are 15 residues in the CDR3. CDR3 bases: TGCGCCAGCAGCGGTTCTAGCGGGAGGGGGGGTGAGCAGTTCTTC. Residues: CASSGSSGRGGEQFF.

CDR3 in DNA: TGTGCCATCAGTCTCACAGGGAATCAGCCCCAGCATTTT. Translation gives CAISLTGNQPQHF. The chain is built from TRBV10-3 and TRBJ1-5; D perhaps matches TRBD1 (6 bases). V lost 5 bases, J lost 4 bases, and 9 bases lay in between. Germline V CDR1 and CDR2: ENHRY, SYGVKD. This CDR3 comprises 13 residues.

V gene TRBV5-4 combines with J gene TRBJ1-2; D gene unclear. This CDR3 has 15 amino acids. Per germline, CDR1 SGHNT and CDR2 YYREEE (reference sequence). The V end lost 2 bases, the J end lost 8 bases, and 19 bases lay between the germline ends. CDR3 DNA: TGTGCCAGCAGCTTACGGACGGGGAGCCTATACGGCTACACCTTC. Its protein product is CASSLRTGSLYGYTF.

The chain carries TRBV7-9 and TRBJ1-2; D gene uncertain. The CDR3 loop spans 16 amino acids. V dropped 0 bases and J dropped 7 bases, with 18 bases sitting between them. Germline CDR1 and CDR2: SEHNR and FQNEAQ (reference sequence). The CDR3 sequence is CASSLAGAGVYGGYTF. CDR3 nucleotides: TGTGCCAGCAGCTTAGCGGGAGCGGGAGTTTATGGTGGCTACACCTTC.

V and J are TRBV27 and TRBJ1-3, with D perhaps matching TRBD1 (6 bases). CDR1 is MNHEY and CDR2 is SMNVEV in the germline V gene (reference sequence). The CDR3 is 13 amino acids. Trimming took 6 bases from V and 3 from J, leaving 9 bases between them. In nucleotides, the CDR3 is TGTGCCAGCAGGAGCAGGGGTGGAAACACCATATATTTT. It codes for CASRSRGGNTIYF.

The DNA of the CDR3 is TGTGCCAGCAATCAGTGGGGAAACACCATATATTTT. This gives the protein CASNQWGNTIYF. V is TRBV5-6 and J is TRBJ1-3; D call uncertain. Per the germline V gene, CDR1 is SGHDT and CDR2 is YYEEEE. Trimming took off 6 bases at V and 4 bases at J, with 8 bases between the two ends. The CDR3 has 12 amino acids.

Points on this clone: The junction and the germline gene differ at one end; a read error may be behind it. The chain employs TRBV6-2 or TRBV6-3 and TRBJ2-5, with 7 bases that match TRBD2. CDR1 and CDR2 (germline): MNHEY, SVGEGT. This CDR3 is 14 amino acids long. CDR3: CASSNSGRVETQYF. The CDR3 DNA reads TGTGCCAGCAGTAACTCGGGGAGGGTAGAGACCCAGTACTTC.

The chain joins TRBV9 to TRBJ2-5; TRBD1 agrees at 10 bases. The ends lost 4 bases at V and 4 bases at J; junction bases unmatched: 10. Germline assignment: CDR1 SGDLS and CDR2 YYNGEE. The CDR3 totals 16 residues. This chain's CDR3 is CASSPRQGAASETQYF. The CDR3 DNA follows: TGTGCCAGCAGCCCCCGACAGGGGGCAGCCTCAGAGACCCAGTACTTC.

This chain uses TRBV6-6 with TRBJ2-5, with a weak D call TRBD1 (6 bases). Germline CDR1 MNHNY, CDR2 SVGAGI (reference sequence). Deletions cut 9 bases from V and 7 bases from J, with 18 bases between. This CDR3 is built from 13 residues. The CDR3 bases are TGTGCCAGTTGTGGACAGAGGGCCGGGACCCAGTACTTC. It codes for CASCGQRAGTQYF.

This CDR3 is CASSRGASNTEAFF. CDR3 bases: TGTGCCAGCAGCCGGGGGGCTTCGAACACTGAAGCTTTCTTT. V and J are TRBV6-5 and TRBJ1-1; perhaps TRBD1 as D (6 bases). Germline CDR1 reads MNHEY; CDR2 reads SVGAGI. Deletions cut 6 bases from V and 1 base from J, with 12 bases between. The CDR3 consists of 14 residues.

The gene calls are TRBV29-1 and TRBJ1-1; tentatively, D is TRBD1 (5 bases). Germline lookup yields CDR1 SQVTM and CDR2 ANQGSEA. This CDR3 is built from 13 residues. Trimming removed 7 bases from V and 6 bases from J, with 18 bases in between. Written as DNA, the CDR3 is TGCAGCGCCACAGCCCAGGGTTTCGCTGAAGCTTTCTTT. Translating gives CSATAQGFAEAFF.

The chain combines TRBV28 with TRBJ1-4; D unresolved. CDR3 size: 15 residues. Germline-derived CDR1 and CDR2 are MDHEN and SYDVKM. Trimming left V 6 bases short and J 1 base short, with 12 bases between. CDR3 bases: TGTGCCAGCAGCCTCCCCCGGGAAACTAATGAAAAACTGTTTTTT. It encodes CASSLPRETNEKLFF.

A word on this clone: A junction end diverges from the germline sequence, so it may reflect a read error. The rearrangement joins TRBV19 to TRBJ1-2; D remains ambiguous. The CDR3 loop spans 15 amino acids. The germline gives CDR1 LNHDA, CDR2 SQIVND (reference sequence). Here the CDR3 reads CASSILQSANYGYTF. In DNA, the CDR3 is TGTGCCAGCAGTATTCTACAGTCTGCTAACTATGGCTACACCTTC.

The CDR3 sequence: CASSIWADRGHQPQHF. As DNA, the CDR3 is TGTGCCAGTAGTATTTGGGCGGACAGGGGGCATCAGCCCCAGCATTTT. The J gene is TRBJ1-5, the V gene TRBV19, with TRBD1 identical over 11 bases. The CDR3 loop spans 16 amino acids. Germline V lookup: CDR1 LNHDA, CDR2 SQIVND (reference sequence). The J segment lost 5 bases and the V segment lost 3 bases, leaving 6 bases of the junction unmatched.

This chain links TRBV10-3 with TRBJ1-3, with D possibly being TRBD1 (5 bases). This CDR3 spans 16 amino acids. Germline CDR1 reads ENHRY; CDR2 reads SYGVKD. Trimming shortened V by 0 bases and J by 1 base, and 10 bases separated the two germline ends. The CDR3 DNA is TGTGCCATCAGTGAGTCGATCAGGGATTCTGGAAACACCATATATTTT. Its protein is CAISESIRDSGNTIYF.

This chain uses TRBV7-9 with TRBJ2-6; D is perhaps TRBD2 (5 bases). Germline V CDR1 and CDR2: SEHNR, FQNEAQ (reference sequence). V was trimmed by 4 bases and J by 0 bases, leaving 7 bases between them. This CDR3 contains 15 residues. The CDR3 loop reads CASSSAGSGANVLTF. The CDR3 DNA follows: TGTGCCAGCAGCTCTGCGGGCTCTGGGGCCAACGTCCTGACTTTC.

CDR3 sequence (DNA): TGTGCCAGCAGTTCCCCCGGCGGAGGGGTACGGTACGAGCAGTACTTC. This codes for CASSSPGGGVRYEQYF. The gene calls are TRBV6-2 or TRBV6-3 and TRBJ2-7; D is perhaps TRBD2 (6 bases). This CDR3 is built from 16 residues. CDR1 and CDR2 from the germline V gene are MNHEY and SVGEGT. The ends were cut back, 4 bases at V and 4 bases at J, with 20 bases in the middle.

The rearrangement links TRBV6-2 or TRBV6-3 to TRBJ2-3, with D unclear. V was clipped by 6 bases and J by 4 bases, with 20 bases between them. Germline CDR1 MNHEY, CDR2 SVGEGT. This CDR3 is built from 16 residues. This CDR3 reads CASSSAVRTRPDTQYF. The CDR3 DNA is TGTGCCAGCAGCTCGGCTGTACGCACGAGGCCAGATACGCAGTATTTT.

V gene TRBV3-1 (or the pseudogene TRBV3-2) combines with J gene TRBJ2-7, with a weak D call TRBD2 (5 bases). The V gene lost 2 bases and the J gene lost 0 bases, with 8 bases spanning the gap. Germline-derived CDR1 and CDR2 are LGHDT and YNNKEL (reference sequence). The CDR3 contains 14 residues. CDR3 residues: CASSQNGLSYEQYF. The CDR3 region has the DNA TGTGCCAGCAGCCAAAATGGACTCTCCTACGAGCAGTACTTC.